A selection of T cell receptor beta chains follows, all from one sample in a study of blood T cells in healthy people across ages. TCRdb ran MiXCR on the 5' RACE reads and lists one entry per CDR3 protein. The data show about 1.5 million distinct CDR3 sequences, with roughly 40% seen just once and 7.9% held by the top ten. Sequencing was carried out using blood. The receptors come from a woman aged 18-29 years in good health. Each CDR3 is given with its conserved first and last residue. The order of the fields is CDR3 length, D gene, V gene, clone size, J gene, CDR3 protein, CDR3 DNA. A D gene is named only where the DNA matches it firmly. Rows give clone size only sometimes, using once, few, many, or a class for an expanded clone.

15,.,TRBV28,.,TRBJ2-1,CASSFRAYSYNEQFF,TGTGCCAGCAGTTTCCGCGCGTACTCCTACAATGAGCAGTTCTTC
18,.,TRBV21-1,.,TRBJ2-1,CARSPKDTGQVYYNEQFF,TGTGCCAGGTCCCCCAAAGATACGGGACAGGTTTACTACAATGAGCAGTTCTTC
15,.,TRBV6-1,few,TRBJ2-5,CASSGQGLKQETQYF,TGTGCCAGCAGTGGACAGGGACTTAAACAAGAGACCCAGTACTTC
13,.,TRBV7-2,.,TRBJ2-7,CASSSRLEGEQYF,TGTGCCAGCAGCTCGCGTTTAGAAGGCGAGCAGTACTTC
20,TRBD2,TRBV4-2,few,TRBJ2-1,CASSQPKAGLNTLSYNEQFF,TGTGCCAGCAGCCAACCAAAGGCGGGACTAAACACCCTTTCCTACAATGAGCAGTTCTTC
13,.,TRBV5-5,.,TRBJ1-1,CASSGIGLPEAFF,TGTGCCAGCAGCGGGATCGGACTCCCTGAAGCTTTCTTT
16,TRBD1,TRBV11-2,few,TRBJ2-3,CASSGRTGGLTDTQYF,TGTGCCAGCAGCGGGCGGACAGGGGGCCTTACAGATACGCAGTATTTT
14,.,TRBV20-1,.,TRBJ2-7,CSAREARALYEQYF,TGCAGTGCTAGAGAGGCACGGGCACTCTACGAGCAGTACTTC
12,TRBD1,TRBV20-1,few,TRBJ1-5,CSGTGGNQPQHF,TGCAGTGGGACAGGGGGCAATCAGCCCCAGCATTTT
15,.,TRBV4-1,few,TRBJ2-7,CASSRVTSKSDEQYF,TGCGCCAGCAGCCGGGTGACTAGTAAGAGCGACGAGCAGTACTTC
16,.,TRBV20-1,.,TRBJ2-3,CSARDLLATYSDTQYF,TGCAGTGCTAGAGACCTCCTAGCGACTTATTCAGATACACAGTATTTT
15,.,TRBV29-1,.,TRBJ2-2,CSSPPGLANTGELFF,TGCAGCTCTCCTCCGGGGCTAGCGAACACCGGGGAGCTGTTTTTT
14,TRBD1,TRBV25-1,.,TRBJ2-3,CAPRDRGDTDTQYF,TGTGCCCCTCGGGACAGGGGGGACACAGATACGCAGTATTTT
19,TRBD2,TRBV4-1,.,TRBJ2-3,CASSQDLSGTSGSTDTQYF,TGCGCCAGCAGCCAAGATCTAAGCGGGACTAGCGGAAGCACAGATACGCAGTATTTT
18,.,TRBV5-1,few,TRBJ2-7,CASSFALPAQPPLYEQYF,TGCGCCAGCAGCTTTGCTCTTCCGGCACAGCCGCCCCTCTACGAGCAGTACTTC
18,.,TRBV27,few,TRBJ2-6,CASSLSFLRDSGANVLTF,TGTGCCAGCAGTTTATCTTTCCTGCGGGACTCTGGGGCCAACGTCCTGACTTTC
10,.,TRBV29-1,many,TRBJ1-1,CTPQRGEAFF,TGCACCCCTCAACGGGGTGAAGCTTTCTTT
17,TRBD2,TRBV12-3/TRBV12-4,.,TRBJ2-3,CASSPLAGGVLTDTQYF,TGTGCCAGCAGTCCTCTAGCGGGAGGAGTTTTGACAGATACGCAGTATTTT
15,.,TRBV7-9,.,TRBJ1-5,CASSPDGLGNQPQHF,TGTGCCAGCAGCCCTGACGGGCTGGGCAATCAGCCCCAGCATTTT
16,TRBD2,TRBV15,.,TRBJ2-3,CATSLGTSGDTDTQYF,TGTGCCACCAGCCTCGGGACTAGCGGGGACACAGATACGCAGTATTTT
14,TRBD1,TRBV10-3,many,TRBJ1-4,CAIRKTGEAEKLFF,TGTGCCATCAGGAAGACAGGGGAGGCTGAAAAACTGTTTTTT
16,.,TRBV20-1,.,TRBJ1-1,CSARTVLGQGNTEAFF,TGCAGTGCTAGAACAGTGTTGGGGCAGGGTAACACTGAAGCTTTCTTT
18,TRBD2,TRBV9,few,TRBJ2-3,CASSPVAGLAGSTDTQYF,TGTGCCAGCAGCCCCGTGGCGGGACTAGCGGGGAGCACAGATACGCAGTATTTT
14,.,TRBV21-1,few,TRBJ2-3,CASTQPGHTDTQYF,TGTGCCAGCACCCAACCGGGACACACAGATACGCAGTATTTT
16,.,TRBV14,few,TRBJ1-2,CASSRNQASLAGGYTF,TGTGCCAGCAGCCGAAACCAGGCCTCCTTGGCGGGAGGCTACACCTTC
13,.,TRBV6-5,.,TRBJ1-5,CASSSSSNQPQHF,TGTGCCAGCAGTTCAAGTAGCAATCAGCCCCAGCATTTT
14,.,TRBV30,.,TRBJ2-7,CAWSVRGFSYEQYF,TGTGCCTGGAGTGTACGGGGGTTTTCCTACGAGCAGTACTTC
14,TRBD1,TRBV12-3/TRBV12-4,many,TRBJ2-7,CASSSPGQGYEQYF,TGTGCCAGCAGTTCTCCGGGACAGGGGTACGAGCAGTACTTC
15,.,TRBV6-1,.,TRBJ1-1,CASSERGGKNTEAFF,TGTGCCAGCAGTGAACGGGGGGGGAAAAACACTGAAGCTTTCTTT
17,TRBD2,TRBV4-1,once,TRBJ2-2,CASSQEEREVNTGELFF,TGCGCCAGCAGCCAAGAGGAGCGGGAGGTGAACACCGGGGAGCTGTTTTTT
12,.,TRBV20-1,few,TRBJ2-7,CSASGIHYEQYF,TGCAGTGCCTCGGGAATCCACTACGAGCAGTACTTC
16,TRBD1,TRBV12-5,.,TRBJ1-1,CASGYSRSGGATEAFF,TGTGCTAGTGGTTATTCTAGATCAGGGGGCGCCACTGAAGCTTTCTTT
14,TRBD2,TRBV20-1,few,TRBJ2-5,CSAKIYSGQETQYF,TGCAGTGCTAAAATTTATAGCGGGCAAGAGACCCAGTACTTC
13,.,TRBV15,.,TRBJ2-7,CATRGAGVYEQYF,TGTGCCACCAGGGGCGCAGGGGTCTACGAGCAGTACTTC
17,TRBD2,TRBV20-1,few,TRBJ2-2,CSARDVAGGPNTGELFF,TGCAGTGCTAGAGACGTAGCGGGGGGTCCTAACACCGGGGAGCTGTTTTTT
13,.,TRBV19,.,TRBJ1-4,CASSNGPNEKLFF,TGTGCCAGTAGCAACGGCCCGAATGAAAAACTGTTTTTT
15,TRBD1,TRBV12-3/TRBV12-4,.,TRBJ1-2,CASSPEAGTGYGYTF,TGTGCCAGCAGTCCCGAAGCCGGGACAGGGTATGGCTACACCTTC
16,.,TRBV9,many,TRBJ2-1,CASSPPGLSSYNEQFF,TGTGCCAGCAGCCCCCCCGGGCTAAGCTCCTACAATGAGCAGTTCTTC